This is a list of T cell receptor beta chains from one sample in a study of blood T cell repertoires in COVID-19. Clones were read by immunoSEQ multiplex PCR, and TCRdb kept only the in-frame ones, dropping some. In the table there are around 450,000 clones, nearly 90% of which are singletons. The sequencing sample was made of PBMCs or T cells enriched from blood (not recorded which). All receptors come from a woman in her late teens or twenties with acute COVID-19. Each CDR3 is given with its conserved first and last residue. A D gene is named only where the DNA matches it firmly. Clone size, where shown, is once, few, many, or a class for clones that have expanded.

>TRBV7-2|NA|TRBJ2-7|NA|17
TGTGCCAGCAGCTTAGCTGCCTCCGGGACAAACGCCTACGAGCAGTACTTC
CASSLAASGTNAYEQYF
>TRBV28|NA|TRBJ2-5|NA|13
TGTGCCAGCACCCGCGGAGGCGAGAAGACCCAGTACTTC
CASTRGGEKTQYF
>TRBV19|NA|TRBJ2-1|NA|14
TGTGCCAGTAGTATCCCCTGGGGAGACAATGAGCAGTTCTTC
CASSIPWGDNEQFF
>TRBV6-5|NA|TRBJ1-1|NA|15
TGTGCCAGCAGTTCGATCATGCGAGGGAACACTGAAGCTTTCTTT
CASSSIMRGNTEAFF
>TRBV7-9|NA|TRBJ2-3|NA|12
TGTGCCAGCAGTTCACAAACAGATACGCAGTATTTT
CASSSQTDTQYF
>TRBV27|NA|TRBJ1-6|NA|15
TGTGCCAGCAGTTCCAGGGGAGCCTATAATTCACCCCTCCACTTT
CASSSRGAYNSPLHF
>TRBV5-1|NA|TRBJ1-5|NA|13
TGCGCCAGCAGCGGGGAGGGCGGGCAGCCCCAGCATTTT
CASSGEGGQPQHF
>TRBV9|NA|TRBJ1-5|NA|14
TGTGCCAGCAGCGCCGGACAGTTTCAAGAGCCCCAGCATTTT
CASSAGQFQEPQHF
>TRBV20-1|NA|TRBJ2-2|NA|14
TGCAGTGCTAGTCAACAGGCGAACACCGGGGAGCTGTTTTTT
CSASQQANTGELFF
>TRBV7-8|NA|TRBJ1-2|NA|16
TGTGCCAGCAGCTTAGCGCGAGGAGGGACTAACTATGGCTACACCTTC
CASSLARGGTNYGYTF
>TRBV7-3|few|TRBJ2-1|TRBD2|15
TGTGCCAGCAGTCCCTCTAGCGGGGGGGACAATGAGCAGTTCTTC
CASSPSSGGDNEQFF
>TRBV7-9|NA|TRBJ2-5|NA|17
TGTGCCAGCAGCGGGTTTAGGGGCGATCTCGGGTCTGAGACCCAGTACTTC
CASSGFRGDLGSETQYF
>TRBV5-6|NA|TRBJ2-7|TRBD1|16
TGTGCCAGCAGCTTGGAAGGGACAGGGACCCTCTACGAGCAGTACTTC
CASSLEGTGTLYEQYF
>TRBV14|NA|TRBJ2-3|NA|14
TGTGCCAGCAGCCAGGGGGTCGCGTCGCGGGGCTCCTCCTTT
CASSQGVASRGSSF
>TRBV3-1/TRBV3-2|NA|TRBJ1-4|NA|13
TGTGCCAGCAGCCAAGTCGGGTACGAAAAACTGTTTTTT
CASSQVGYEKLFF
>TRBV6-5|NA|TRBJ1-1|NA|13
TGTGCCAGCAGAGCCACTGGGGGGAATGGAGCTTTCTTT
CASRATGGNGAFF